Listed below are T cell receptor beta chains from one sample, sequenced in a study of shared clonotypes between healthy human individuals. Only in-frame clones appear in the TCRdb table, and some are missing; sequencing was by immunoSEQ multiplex PCR. Of about 2.3 million clones in the sample, over 90% were seen once. Sequenced: naive CD4+ T cells from PBMCs. The receptors were gathered from a man aged 18 to 30 in good health. Some clones in this sample may be carry-over from other donors' samples. Both conserved end residues are part of each CDR3. The D gene is left open where the match is weak. Clone size, where shown, is once, few, many, or a class for clones that have expanded.

>TRBJ2-6|-|TRBV7-9|14|-
TGTGCCAGCACCGATCCGACCGGGGCCAACGTCCTGACTTTC
CASTDPTGANVLTF
>TRBJ1-2|-|TRBV28|13|once
TGTGCCAGCAGGCCCGGGACGGCCTATGGCTACACCTTC
CASRPGTAYGYTF
>TRBJ1-2|TRBD1|TRBV28|15|-
TGTGCCAGCAGCTCCGTGGGGACAGCCTTCTATGGCTACACCTTC
CASSSVGTAFYGYTF
>TRBJ1-2|TRBD1|TRBV5-1|13|-
TGCGCCAGCAGCTCAGGGGGTAACTATGGCTACACCTTC
CASSSGGNYGYTF
>TRBJ2-7|-|TRBV6-1|13|-
TGTGCCAGCAGGTTGAGCGGCTCCTACGAGCAGTACTTC
CASRLSGSYEQYF
>TRBJ1-5|-|TRBV28|12|-
TGTGCCAGCAGTTCTTTCGGCCAGCCCCAGCATTTT
CASSSFGQPQHF
>TRBJ2-1|TRBD1|TRBV9|14|-
TGTGCCAGCAGCGTCAGGACAGGAATACATGAGCAGTTCTTC
CASSVRTGIHEQFF
>TRBJ2-3|TRBD2|TRBV9|19|-
TGTGCCAGCAGCGTAGGTATAGGGGGGGCGGGAGGCCCCATCAATACGCAGTATTTT
CASSVGIGGAGGPINTQYF
>TRBJ1-5|-|TRBV28|15|-
TGTGCCAGCAGTTCGGGGGTCGTGGGCAATCAGCCCCAGCATTTT
CASSSGVVGNQPQHF
>TRBJ2-7|-|TRBV28|15|-
TGTGCCAGCAGTTCTTACCGGACCGCCCTGGTGGAGCAGTACTTC
CASSSYRTALVEQYF
>TRBJ1-4|TRBD1|TRBV18|16|-
TGTGCCAGCTCAGATCTTCGGCGTCAGGGACAGGAAAAACTGTTTTTT
CASSDLRRQGQEKLFF
>TRBJ2-7|-|TRBV15|14|-
TGTGCCACCAGCGCCGGGACATTATACGACGAGCAGTACTTC
CATSAGTLYDEQYF
>TRBJ1-5|-|TRBV6-1|14|-
TGTGCCAGCAGTTTCCAGGCAGTAAATCAGCCCCAGCATTTT
CASSFQAVNQPQHF
>TRBJ1-3|TRBD1|TRBV28|15|once
TGTGCCAGCAGTACCGAGGGACAGGGTGCAAACACCATATATTTT
CASSTEGQGANTIYF
>TRBJ2-7|-|TRBV9|14|once
TGTGCCAGCAGCGCGTCGGGTAGCGCGGCCGAGCAGTACTTC
CASSASGSAAEQYF
>TRBJ1-3|-|TRBV18|13|few
TGTGCCAGCTCACCCTCGGACGTAAACACCATATATTTT
CASSPSDVNTIYF
>TRBJ1-3|-|TRBV4-3|18|once
TGCGCCAGCAGCCTTGCGGTCGGGGGCACTCCCTCTGGAAACACCATATATTTT
CASSLAVGGTPSGNTIYF
>TRBJ2-7|TRBD1|TRBV6-5|12|-
TGTGCCAGCAGTAATCTACAGGGGCAGCAGTACTTC
CASSNLQGQQYF
>TRBJ1-2|-|TRBV5-4|15|-
TGTGCCAGCAGCTTAGTTGGGGGCCTTCGCTATGGCTACACCTTC
CASSLVGGLRYGYTF
>TRBJ1-1|-|TRBV18|14|-
TGTGCCAGCTCCCAGGCAGGGAAGGGCACTGAAGCTTTCTTT
CASSQAGKGTEAFF
>TRBJ2-6|TRBD1|TRBV28|18|-
TGTGCCAGCAGTTTAATCCGGACAGGGAGCTCTGGGGCCAACGTCCTGACTTTC
CASSLIRTGSSGANVLTF
>TRBJ2-3|-|TRBV20-1|11|-
TGCAGTGCTAGAGGGAGGGATACGCAGTATTTT
CSARGRDTQYF
>TRBJ2-2|TRBD2|TRBV5-1|15|-
TGCGCCAGCAGCCGGACTAGCGGGAGGCCCGGGGAGCTGTTTTTT
CASSRTSGRPGELFF
>TRBJ2-5|-|TRBV28|14|-
TGTGCCAGCAGGCCATCCAGGGTACCAGAGACCCAGTACTTC
CASRPSRVPETQYF
>TRBJ1-5|TRBD1|TRBV28|15|-
TGTGCCAGCAGTTTAGCGACAGGGGGGAATCAGCCCCAGCATTTT
CASSLATGGNQPQHF
>TRBJ2-5|TRBD1|TRBV30|13|once
TGTGCCTGGAGTGTGGACAGGGAAGGGACCCAGTACTTC
CAWSVDREGTQYF
>TRBJ1-4|TRBD1|TRBV7-9|15|-
TGTGCCAGCAGCCTGGGACAGCTCTTTAATGAAAAACTGTTTTTT
CASSLGQLFNEKLFF
>TRBJ1-2|TRBD1|TRBV4-3|14|once
TGCGCCAGCAGCTCTAGACAGGGGGACTATGGCTACACCTTC
CASSSRQGDYGYTF
>TRBJ1-1|TRBD1|TRBV2|13|-
TGTGCCAGCAGTGGACAGGGAGGCACTGAAGCTTTCTTT
CASSGQGGTEAFF
>TRBJ1-2|-|TRBV27|16|-
TGTGCCAGCTCGTCCGGGACGGCGCTGCTAAACTATGGCTACACCTTC
CASSSGTALLNYGYTF
>TRBJ2-1|TRBD1|TRBV19|16|-
TGTGCCAGTAGTAAAATACAGGGGGAGTCCTACAATGAGCAGTTCTTC
CASSKIQGESYNEQFF
>TRBJ2-3|-|TRBV9|13|-
TGTGCCAGCAGCGCACTAAGCACAGATACGCAGTATTTT
CASSALSTDTQYF
>TRBJ2-2|-|TRBV6-6|15|once
TGTGCCAGCAGCCAGACAGGGGAGGGTACCGGGGAGCTGTTTTTT
CASSQTGEGTGELFF
>TRBJ2-3|-|TRBV30|14|few
TGTGCCTGGAGGCGGAATTGGGACACAGATACGCAGTATTTT
CAWRRNWDTDTQYF
>TRBJ2-5|-|TRBV5-1|15|-
TGCGCCAGCAGCTCGGTAGCCTCTTTTCAAGAGACCCAGTACTTC
CASSSVASFQETQYF
>TRBJ1-2|TRBD1|TRBV19|15|-
TGTGCCAGTAGTATCCGGACAGGGGGCGCATATGGCTACACCTTC
CASSIRTGGAYGYTF